This record looks at one T cell receptor beta chain sequence and its context. The sample comes from a study of cytomegalovirus exposure and HLA in healthy donors. Study in general: Earlier, some 180 million T cells were analyzed, and 90 million to 120 million unique TCR beta sequences were found among them.

PCR amplification relied on 60 Vbeta primers (plus 13 Jbeta primers). Sequencing was performed with immunoSEQ multiplex PCR; in TCRdb, only in-frame clones are kept and a portion is missing. The sample totals about 170,000 clones; its top ten clones hold 1.3%. The CDR3 has 14 residues. The V end was cut by 6 bases, the J end by 1 base, with 12 bases between. CDR1 is SGHVS and CDR2 is FNYEAQ in the germline V gene. The sequence was obtained from an older woman in good health and CMV-seronegative. Sequences were obtained from PBMCs. This chain connects TRBV7-6 to TRBJ1-1; a weak D match, TRBD1 (5 bases). This CDR3 reads CASSGGGPNTEAFF. CDR3 DNA sequence: TGTGCCAGCAGTGGGGGGGGACCGAACACTGAAGCTTTCTTT.